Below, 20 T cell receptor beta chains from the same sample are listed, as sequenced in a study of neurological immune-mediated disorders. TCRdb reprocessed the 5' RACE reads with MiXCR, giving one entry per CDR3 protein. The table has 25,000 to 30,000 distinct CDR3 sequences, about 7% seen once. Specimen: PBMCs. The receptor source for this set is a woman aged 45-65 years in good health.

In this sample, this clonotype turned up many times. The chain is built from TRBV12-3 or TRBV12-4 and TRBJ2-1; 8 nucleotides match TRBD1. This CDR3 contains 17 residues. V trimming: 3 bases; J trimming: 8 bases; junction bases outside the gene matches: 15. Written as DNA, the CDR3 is TGTGCCAGCAGTTTGGGAATAACTGGCAGGGGGCTCGATGAGCAGTTCTTC. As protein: CASSLGITGRGLDEQFF.

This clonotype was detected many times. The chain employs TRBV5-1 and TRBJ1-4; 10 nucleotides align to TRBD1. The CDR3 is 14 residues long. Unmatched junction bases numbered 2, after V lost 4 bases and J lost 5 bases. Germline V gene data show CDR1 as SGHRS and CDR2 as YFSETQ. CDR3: CASSQDRGNEKLFF. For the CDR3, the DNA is TGCGCCAGCAGCCAGGACAGGGGGAATGAAAAACTGTTTTTT.

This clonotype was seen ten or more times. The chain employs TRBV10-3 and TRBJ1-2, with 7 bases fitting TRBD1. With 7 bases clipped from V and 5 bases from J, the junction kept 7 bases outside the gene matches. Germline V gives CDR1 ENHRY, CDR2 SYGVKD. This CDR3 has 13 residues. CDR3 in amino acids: CAITSGQSYGYTF. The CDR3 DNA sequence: TGTGCCATCACCTCGGGACAGAGTTATGGCTACACCTTC.

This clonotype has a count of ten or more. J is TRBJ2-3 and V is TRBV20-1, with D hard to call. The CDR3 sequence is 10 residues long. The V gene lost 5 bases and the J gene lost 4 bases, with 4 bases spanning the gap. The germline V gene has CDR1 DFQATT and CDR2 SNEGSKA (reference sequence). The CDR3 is CSADPDTQYF. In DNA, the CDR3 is TGCAGTGCTGACCCAGATACGCAGTATTTT.

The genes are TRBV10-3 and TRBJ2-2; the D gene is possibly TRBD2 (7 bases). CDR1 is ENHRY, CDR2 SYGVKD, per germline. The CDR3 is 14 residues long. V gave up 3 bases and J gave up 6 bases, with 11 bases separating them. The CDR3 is CAISDRGGPGELFF. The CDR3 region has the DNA TGTGCCATCAGTGATAGGGGGGGTCCCGGGGAGCTGTTTTTT.

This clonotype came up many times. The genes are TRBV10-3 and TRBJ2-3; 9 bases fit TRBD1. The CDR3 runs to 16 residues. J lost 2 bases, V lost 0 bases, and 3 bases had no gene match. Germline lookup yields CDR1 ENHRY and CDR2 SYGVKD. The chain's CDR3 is CAISESGTGYTDTQYF. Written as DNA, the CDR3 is TGTGCCATCAGTGAGTCTGGGACAGGGTACACAGATACGCAGTATTTT.

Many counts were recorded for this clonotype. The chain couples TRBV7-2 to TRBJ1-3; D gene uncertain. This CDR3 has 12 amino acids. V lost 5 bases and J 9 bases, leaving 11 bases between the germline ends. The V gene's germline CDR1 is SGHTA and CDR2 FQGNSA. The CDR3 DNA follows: TGTGCCAGCAGCCATGTATCGAGCACCATATATTTT. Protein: CASSHVSSTIYF.

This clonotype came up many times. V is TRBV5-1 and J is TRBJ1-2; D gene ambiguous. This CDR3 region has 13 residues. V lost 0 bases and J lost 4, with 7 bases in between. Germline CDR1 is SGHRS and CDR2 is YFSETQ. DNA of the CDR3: TGCGCCAGCAGCTTGGGGTCCGTCTATGGCTACACCTTC. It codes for CASSLGSVYGYTF.

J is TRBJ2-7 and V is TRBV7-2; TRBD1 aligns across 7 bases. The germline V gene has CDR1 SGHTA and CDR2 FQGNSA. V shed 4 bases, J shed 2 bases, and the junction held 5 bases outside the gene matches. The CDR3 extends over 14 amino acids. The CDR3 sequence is CASSSAGTAYEQYF. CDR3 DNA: TGTGCCAGCAGCTCCGCCGGGACAGCCTACGAGCAGTACTTC. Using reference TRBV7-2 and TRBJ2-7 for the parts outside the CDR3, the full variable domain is GAGVSQSPSNKVTEKGKDVELRCDPISGHTALYWYRQSLGQGLEFLIYFQGNSAPDKSGLPSDRFSAERTGGSVSTLTIQRTQQEDSAVYLCASSSAGTAYEQYFGPGTRLTVT.

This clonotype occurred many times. The CDR3 is CASSLLAGMNTGELFF. The CDR3 DNA follows: TGTGCCAGCAGCTTACTAGCGGGGATGAACACCGGGGAGCTGTTTTTT. V gene TRBV7-2 combines with J gene TRBJ2-2; 9 nucleotides agree with TRBD2. V shed 2 bases and J 1 base; nucleotides not matched to a gene: 2. This CDR3 is 16 amino acids long. Germline values: CDR1 SGHTA, CDR2 FQGNSA.

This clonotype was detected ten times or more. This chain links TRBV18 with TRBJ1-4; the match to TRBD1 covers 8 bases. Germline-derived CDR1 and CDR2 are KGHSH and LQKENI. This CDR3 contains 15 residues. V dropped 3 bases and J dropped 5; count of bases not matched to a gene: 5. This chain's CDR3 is CASSPRTGPNEKLFF. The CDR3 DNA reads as TGTGCCAGCTCACCGAGGACAGGGCCGAATGAAAAACTGTTTTTT.

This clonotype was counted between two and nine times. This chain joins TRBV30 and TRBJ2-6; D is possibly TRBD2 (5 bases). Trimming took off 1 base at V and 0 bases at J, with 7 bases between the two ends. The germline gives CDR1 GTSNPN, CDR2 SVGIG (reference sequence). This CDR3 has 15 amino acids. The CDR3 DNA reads TGTGCCTGGAGTGGGGAGAGCTCTGGGGCCAACGTCCTGACTTTC. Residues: CAWSGESSGANVLTF.

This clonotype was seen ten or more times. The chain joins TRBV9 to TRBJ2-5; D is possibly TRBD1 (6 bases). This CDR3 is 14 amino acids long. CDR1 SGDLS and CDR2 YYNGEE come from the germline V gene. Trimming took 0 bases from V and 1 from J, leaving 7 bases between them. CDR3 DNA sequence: TGTGCCAGCAGCGTAGGGACAGCCCAAGAGACCCAGTACTTC. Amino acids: CASSVGTAQETQYF.

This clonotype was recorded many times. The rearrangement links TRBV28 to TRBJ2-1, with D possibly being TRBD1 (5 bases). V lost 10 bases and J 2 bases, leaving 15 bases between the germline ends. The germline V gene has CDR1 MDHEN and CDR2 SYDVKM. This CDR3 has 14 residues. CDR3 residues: CATTGQRTYNEQFF. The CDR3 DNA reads TGTGCCACCACCGGACAAAGGACCTACAATGAGCAGTTCTTC. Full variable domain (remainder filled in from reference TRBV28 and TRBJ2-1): DVKVTQSSRYLVKRTGEKVFLECVQDMDHENMFWYRQDPGLGLRLIYFSYDVKMKEKGDIPEGYSVSREKKERFSLILESASTNQTSMYLCATTGQRTYNEQFFGPGTRLTVL.

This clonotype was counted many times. CDR3 DNA sequence: TGTGCCAGCAAAGTTAGGGCAGGAAGCACCGGGGAGCTGTTTTTT. Its translation: CASKVRAGSTGELFF. The chain joins TRBV9 to TRBJ2-2; no clear D gene. The germline gives CDR1 SGDLS, CDR2 YYNGEE. There are 15 residues in the CDR3. Trimming pared 6 bases from V and 4 bases from J, leaving 16 bases between.

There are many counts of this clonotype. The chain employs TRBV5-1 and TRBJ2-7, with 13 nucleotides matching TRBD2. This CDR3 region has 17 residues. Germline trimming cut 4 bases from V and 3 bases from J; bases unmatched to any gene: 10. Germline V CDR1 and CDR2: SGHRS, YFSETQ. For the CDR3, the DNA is TGCGCCAGCAGCGATACTAGCGGGAGGGGCGTGGGCTACGAGCAGTACTTC. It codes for CASSDTSGRGVGYEQYF.

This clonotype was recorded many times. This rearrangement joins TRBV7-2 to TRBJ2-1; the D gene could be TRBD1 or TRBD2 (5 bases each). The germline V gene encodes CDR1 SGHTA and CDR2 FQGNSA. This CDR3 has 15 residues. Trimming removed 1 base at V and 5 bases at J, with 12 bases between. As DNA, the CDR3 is TGTGCCAGCAGCTTAGTGGGACGGCGAGACAATGAGCAGTTCTTC. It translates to CASSLVGRRDNEQFF. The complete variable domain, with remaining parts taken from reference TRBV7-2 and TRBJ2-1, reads GAGVSQSPSNKVTEKGKDVELRCDPISGHTALYWYRQSLGQGLEFLIYFQGNSAPDKSGLPSDRFSAERTGGSVSTLTIQRTQQEDSAVYLCASSLVGRRDNEQFFGPGTRLTVL.

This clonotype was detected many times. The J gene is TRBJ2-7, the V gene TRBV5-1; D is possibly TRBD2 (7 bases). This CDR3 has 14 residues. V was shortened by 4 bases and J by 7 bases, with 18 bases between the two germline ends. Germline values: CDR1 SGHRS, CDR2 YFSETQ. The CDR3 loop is CASSGGGARKEQYF. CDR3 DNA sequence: TGCGCCAGCAGCGGAGGGGGGGCGCGGAAGGAGCAGTACTTC.

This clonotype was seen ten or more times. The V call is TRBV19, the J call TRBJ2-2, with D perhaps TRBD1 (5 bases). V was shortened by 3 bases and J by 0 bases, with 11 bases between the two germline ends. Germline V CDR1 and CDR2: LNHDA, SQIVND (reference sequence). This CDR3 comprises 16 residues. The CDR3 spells CASSIDPGSNTGELFF. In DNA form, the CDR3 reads TGTGCCAGTAGTATTGACCCAGGGTCGAACACCGGGGAGCTGTTTTTT.

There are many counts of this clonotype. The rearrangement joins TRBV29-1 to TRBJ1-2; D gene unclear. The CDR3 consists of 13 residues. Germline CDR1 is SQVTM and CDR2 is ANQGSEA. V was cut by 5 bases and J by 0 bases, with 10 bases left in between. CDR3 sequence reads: CSVHVEANYGYTF. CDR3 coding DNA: TGCAGCGTTCACGTAGAGGCTAACTATGGCTACACCTTC.